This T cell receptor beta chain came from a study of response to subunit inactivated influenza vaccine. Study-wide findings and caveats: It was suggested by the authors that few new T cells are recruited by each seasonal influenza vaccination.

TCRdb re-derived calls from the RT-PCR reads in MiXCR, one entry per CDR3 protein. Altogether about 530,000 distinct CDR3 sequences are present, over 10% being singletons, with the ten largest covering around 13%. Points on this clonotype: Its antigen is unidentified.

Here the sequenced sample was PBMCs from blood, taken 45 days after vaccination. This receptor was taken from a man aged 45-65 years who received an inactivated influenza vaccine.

CDR3 loop: CASSVTGGTGELFF. The DNA for the CDR3 is TGTGCCAGCAGCGTCACGGGGGGGACCGGGGAGCTGTTTTTT. The chain joins TRBV9 to TRBJ2-2; 8 bases are shared with TRBD2. Losses at the gene ends were 2 bases for V and 5 bases for J; bases not matched to a gene: 2. The CDR3 spans 14 residues. Per germline, CDR1 SGDLS and CDR2 YYNGEE.